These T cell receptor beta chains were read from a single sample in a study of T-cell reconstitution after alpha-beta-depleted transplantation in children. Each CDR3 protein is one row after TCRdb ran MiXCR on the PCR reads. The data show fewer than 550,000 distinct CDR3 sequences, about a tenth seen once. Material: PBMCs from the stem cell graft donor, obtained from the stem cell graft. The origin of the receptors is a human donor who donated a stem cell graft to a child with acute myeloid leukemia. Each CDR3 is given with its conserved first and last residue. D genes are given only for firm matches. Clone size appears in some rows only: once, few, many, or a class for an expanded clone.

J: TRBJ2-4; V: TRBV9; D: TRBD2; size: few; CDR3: CASSDSGGSKNIQYF; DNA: TGTGCCAGCAGCGACTCGGGAGGGTCAAAAAACATTCAGTACTTC
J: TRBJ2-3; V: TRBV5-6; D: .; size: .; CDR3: CASSPGSFFTDTQYF; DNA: TGTGCCAGCAGCCCCGGGAGTTTCTTTACAGATACGCAGTATTTT
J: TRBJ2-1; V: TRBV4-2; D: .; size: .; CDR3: CASSLRDLQFF; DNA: TGTGCCAGCAGCCTTCGGGATTTGCAGTTCTTC
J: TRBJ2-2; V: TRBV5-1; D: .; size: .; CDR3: CASSLGTDSLNAGELFF; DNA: TGCGCCAGCAGCTTGGGAACCGACAGCCTGAACGCCGGGGAGCTGTTTTTT
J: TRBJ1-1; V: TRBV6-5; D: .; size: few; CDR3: CASSYSGDISSGAFF; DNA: TGTGCCAGCAGTTACTCTGGCGACATTTCTTCCGGAGCTTTCTTT
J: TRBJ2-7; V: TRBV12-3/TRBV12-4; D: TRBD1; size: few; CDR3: CASSLRDRGYEQYF; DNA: TGTGCCAGCAGTTTGCGGGACAGGGGATACGAGCAGTACTTC
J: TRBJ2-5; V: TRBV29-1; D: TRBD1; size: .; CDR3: CSIPQGLETQYF; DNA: TGCAGCATTCCACAGGGGTTGGAGACCCAGTACTTC
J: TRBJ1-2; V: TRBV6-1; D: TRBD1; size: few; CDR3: CASSPTGTGHGYTF; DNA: TGTGCCAGCAGCCCAACAGGGACAGGCCATGGCTACACCTTC
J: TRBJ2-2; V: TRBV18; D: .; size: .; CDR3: CASSPEARGDTGELFF; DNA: TGTGCCAGCTCACCAGAGGCGAGGGGCGACACCGGGGAGCTGTTTTTT
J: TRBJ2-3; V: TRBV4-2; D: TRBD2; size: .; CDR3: CASRVRLRPTLAGSRKDTQYF; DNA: TGTGCCAGCAGGGTACGACTCCGCCCCACTCTAGCGGGGAGCCGGAAAGATACGCAGTATTTT
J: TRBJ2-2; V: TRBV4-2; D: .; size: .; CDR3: CASSPPDRDTGELFF; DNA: TGTGCCAGCAGTCCTCCGGACAGAGACACCGGGGAGCTGTTTTTT